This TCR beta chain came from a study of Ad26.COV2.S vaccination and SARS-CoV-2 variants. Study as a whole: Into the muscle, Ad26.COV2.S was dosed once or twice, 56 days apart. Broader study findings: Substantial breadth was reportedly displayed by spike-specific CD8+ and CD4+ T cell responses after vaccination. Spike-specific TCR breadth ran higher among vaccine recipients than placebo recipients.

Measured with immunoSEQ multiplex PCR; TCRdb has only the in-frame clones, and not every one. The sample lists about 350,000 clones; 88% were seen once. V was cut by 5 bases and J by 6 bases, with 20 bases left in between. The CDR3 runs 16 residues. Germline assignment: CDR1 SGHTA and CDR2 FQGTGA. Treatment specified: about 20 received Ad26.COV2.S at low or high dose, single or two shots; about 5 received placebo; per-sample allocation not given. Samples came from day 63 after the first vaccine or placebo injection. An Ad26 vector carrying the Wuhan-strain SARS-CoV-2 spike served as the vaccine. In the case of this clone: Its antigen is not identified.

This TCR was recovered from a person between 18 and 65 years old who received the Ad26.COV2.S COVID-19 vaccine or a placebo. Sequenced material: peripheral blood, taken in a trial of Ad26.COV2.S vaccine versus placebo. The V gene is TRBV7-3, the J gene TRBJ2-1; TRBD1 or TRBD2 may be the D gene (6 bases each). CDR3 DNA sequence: TGTGCCAGCAGCCCGTATGGGGGGCTTATCGCCAATGAGCAGTTCTTC. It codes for CASSPYGGLIANEQFF.